The TCR beta chain under discussion was sequenced for a study of siplizumab effects on memory and regulatory T cells. Germline lookup yields CDR1 MGHDK and CDR2 SYGVNS. The CDR3 contains 13 residues. V gave up 3 bases and J gave up 4 bases, with 7 bases separating them. Approximately 100,000 TCR templates per sample were sequenced. Sequenced by immunoSEQ multiplex PCR; TCRdb stores in-frame clones only, minus some. The sample includes around 72,000 clones, 91% seen only once; the top ten take approximately 30%. Study results and caveats: In controls, around 30% of mappable alloreactive CD4+ clones were Treg-derived on average, versus around 71% with siplizumab. A significant reduction in alloreactive sequences traceable to unstimulated CD4+ memory cells was produced by siplizumab.

Concerning this clone: What it binds is unknown.

Sequencing was carried out using CD8+ T cells sorted from blood. This clonotype originated in a human donor in good health. This chain connects TRBV25-1 to TRBJ2-1; D is ambiguous. CDR3 bases: TGTGCCAGCAGTGACAGGCATTACAATGAGCAGTTCTTC. Protein product: CASSDRHYNEQFF. Combining the CDR3 with reference TRBV25-1 and TRBJ2-1 gives the whole variable domain EADIYQTPRYLVIGTGKKITLECSQTMGHDKMYWYQQDPGMELHLIHYSYGVNSTEKGDLSSESTVSRIRTEHFPLTLESARPSHTSQYLCASSDRHYNEQFFGPGTRLTVL.